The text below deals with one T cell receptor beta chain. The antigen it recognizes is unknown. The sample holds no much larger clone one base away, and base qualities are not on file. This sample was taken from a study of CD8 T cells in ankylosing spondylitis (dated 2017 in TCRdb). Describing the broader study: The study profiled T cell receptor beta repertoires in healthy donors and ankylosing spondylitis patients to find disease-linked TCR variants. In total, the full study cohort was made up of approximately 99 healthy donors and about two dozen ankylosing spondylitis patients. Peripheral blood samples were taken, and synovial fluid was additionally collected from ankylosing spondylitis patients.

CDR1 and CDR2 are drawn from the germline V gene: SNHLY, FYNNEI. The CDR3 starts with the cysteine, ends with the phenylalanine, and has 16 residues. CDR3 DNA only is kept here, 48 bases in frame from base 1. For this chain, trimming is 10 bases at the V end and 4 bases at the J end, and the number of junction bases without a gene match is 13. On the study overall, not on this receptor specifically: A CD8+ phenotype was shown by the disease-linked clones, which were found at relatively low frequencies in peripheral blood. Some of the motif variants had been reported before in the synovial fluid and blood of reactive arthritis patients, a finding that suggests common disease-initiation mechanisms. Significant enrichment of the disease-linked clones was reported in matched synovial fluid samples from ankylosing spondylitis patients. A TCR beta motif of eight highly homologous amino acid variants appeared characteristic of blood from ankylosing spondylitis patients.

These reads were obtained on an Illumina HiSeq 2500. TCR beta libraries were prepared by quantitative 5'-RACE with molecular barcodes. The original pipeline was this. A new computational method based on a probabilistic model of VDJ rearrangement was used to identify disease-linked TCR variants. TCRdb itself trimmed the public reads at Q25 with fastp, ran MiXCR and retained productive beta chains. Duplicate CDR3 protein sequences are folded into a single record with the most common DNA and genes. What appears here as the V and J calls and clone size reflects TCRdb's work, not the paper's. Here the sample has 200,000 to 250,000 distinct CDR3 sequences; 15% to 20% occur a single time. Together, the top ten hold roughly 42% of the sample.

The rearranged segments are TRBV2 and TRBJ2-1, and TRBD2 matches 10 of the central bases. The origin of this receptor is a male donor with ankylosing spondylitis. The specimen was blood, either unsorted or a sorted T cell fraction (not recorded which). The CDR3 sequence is CATNIKREGIYNEQFF. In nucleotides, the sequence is TGTGCCACCAATATTAAGCGGGAGGGGATTTACAATGAGCAGTTCTTC.